This TCR beta chain was documented in a study of control samples from healthy donors and cancer patients. Sequencing was performed with immunoSEQ multiplex PCR; in TCRdb, only in-frame clones are kept and a portion is missing. The data contain approximately 210,000 clones, about nine tenths of them seen just once; the ten biggest clones take up about 1.7%. The V end was cut by 1 base, the J end by 4 bases, with 14 bases between. Per the germline V gene, CDR1 is MGHDK and CDR2 is SYGVNS. The CDR3 runs 16 residues. The J gene is TRBJ2-1, the V gene TRBV25-1; D uncertain. This clonotype originated in a man aged 25 to 40 in good health. Material: blood. The CDR3 loop reads CASSEFGSRWYNEQFF. The CDR3 nucleotides are TGTGCCAGCAGTGAATTTGGCAGTCGGTGGTACAATGAGCAGTTCTTC.